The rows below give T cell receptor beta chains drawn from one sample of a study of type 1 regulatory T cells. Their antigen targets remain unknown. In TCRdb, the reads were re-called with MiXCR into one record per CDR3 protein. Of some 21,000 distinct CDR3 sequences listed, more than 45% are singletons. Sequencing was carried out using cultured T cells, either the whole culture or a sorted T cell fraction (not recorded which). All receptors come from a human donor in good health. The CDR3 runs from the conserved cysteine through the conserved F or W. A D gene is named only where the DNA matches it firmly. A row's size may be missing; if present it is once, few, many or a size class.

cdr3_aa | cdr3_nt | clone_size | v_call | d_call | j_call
CASSPTRGGDNEQFF | TGTGCCAGCTCCCCCACTCGCGGGGGTGACAATGAGCAGTTCTTC | once | TRBV18 | TRBD2 | TRBJ2-1
CASSLGDVTQYF | TGTGCCAGCAGCTTAGGTGACGTGACCCAGTACTTC | . | TRBV11-2 | . | TRBJ2-5
CASSPSTGGLEAFF | TGTGCCAGCTCACCTTCAACAGGGGGCCTTGAAGCTTTCTTT | . | TRBV18 | TRBD1 | TRBJ1-1
CSAQSGTKTRGQYF | TGCAGTGCCCAGTCCGGGACAAAAACCCGGGGGCAGTATTTT | . | TRBV20-1 | . | TRBJ2-3
CASSYSQPGTDTQYF | TGTGCCAGCAGTTATTCTCAGCCGGGGACAGATACGCAGTATTTT | . | TRBV6-5 | . | TRBJ2-3
CASSVYGWGGYTF | TGTGCCAGCAGCGTCTACGGTTGGGGCGGCTACACCTTC | . | TRBV9 | . | TRBJ1-2
CSKTQGLGTDTQYF | TGCAGCAAAACACAGGGACTCGGCACAGATACGCAGTATTTT | . | TRBV20-1 | . | TRBJ2-3
CASSPTRGGGAYEQYF | TGTGCCAGCAGCCCCACCAGGGGCGGGGGGGCTTACGAGCAGTACTTC | . | TRBV5-4 | TRBD2 | TRBJ2-7
CAISPGTHLNNEQFF | TGTGCCATCAGTCCCGGGACTCATCTTAACAATGAGCAGTTCTTC | . | TRBV10-3 | . | TRBJ2-1
CASSPRTSPNYGYTF | TGTGCCAGCTCACCCCGGACAAGCCCTAACTATGGCTACACCTTC | . | TRBV18 | . | TRBJ1-2
CASSSSPAAYNEQFF | TGTGCCAGCAGCTCCTCTCCGGCAGCCTACAATGAGCAGTTCTTC | few | TRBV9 | . | TRBJ2-1
CASSADDRGYYGYTF | TGTGCCAGCAGCGCGGACGACAGGGGGTACTATGGCTACACCTTC | . | TRBV9 | TRBD1 | TRBJ1-2
CASRDGHPNRGYTF | TGCGCCAGCAGAGATGGACACCCCAATCGGGGCTACACCTTC | . | TRBV5-1 | . | TRBJ1-2
CASSPRGRLSGANVLTF | TGTGCCAGCAGTCCGAGGGGGCGCCTCTCTGGGGCCAACGTCCTGACTTTC | few | TRBV6-2/TRBV6-3 | TRBD1 | TRBJ2-6
CASSQTRLTRSYNEQSF | TGCGCCAGCAGCCAAACCCGACTAACCCGCTCCTACAATGAGCAGTCCTTC | . | TRBV4-1 | . | TRBJ2-1
CASSQELLGQGTNEQFF | TGTGCCAGCAGCCAAGAACTCCTGGGACAGGGGACCAATGAGCAGTTCTTC | medium-sized | TRBV4-2 | TRBD1 | TRBJ2-1
CASSLVTSIGTGELFF | TGTGCCAGCAGCTTAGTGACTAGCATAGGCACCGGGGAGCTGTTTTTT | many | TRBV7-6 | TRBD2 | TRBJ2-2
CASSWLERHGTQYF | TGTGCCAGCAGCTGGCTCGAGAGGCACGGCACGCAGTATTTT | . | TRBV7-2 | . | TRBJ2-3